This T cell receptor beta chain emerged from a study of blood T cell repertoires in COVID-19 (dated by TCRdb to 2020 to 2021). About the full investigation: Collaborator samples came from the United States, Italy and Spain and covered acute and convalescent phases of COVID-19. The material from the prospective study consisted of cDNA or gDNA derived from T cells, B-cell-depleted T cells, or PBMCs. The dataset comprised deeply sampled blood TCRbeta repertoires from subjects exposed to, actively infected with, or recovered from COVID-19. The repertoires were released in a freely available public database intended as a resource for research on the immune response to SARS-CoV-2. Samples came from the ongoing ImmuneRACE study (first 160 participants) plus 1,254 subjects from 6 global collaborators. A de-identified subject ID, COVID-19 status, age in years and sex were almost always included in the sample metadata. Where HLA class I and class II types were available, the types were taken from metadata supplied by the sample provider, not from assay-based typing. What the research found in general, with its limitations: The amount of clinical and demographic metadata varied by source and participant and was provided uncurated.

Comment on this clone: Its antigen remains undetermined. No base quality information exists; no much larger clone differs at one position.

Germline trimming: 2 bases from V, 7 bases from J; junction bases outside gene matches: 11. The CDR3 runs 16 amino acids, cysteine and phenylalanine included. Only the CDR3 region is kept as DNA, spanning 48 bases read in frame from base 1. Via the germline V gene, CDR1 is MRHNA and CDR2 SNTAGT. The immunoSEQ Assay, a bias-controlled multiplex PCR, was used to amplify TCRbeta CDR3 regions from genomic DNA. Processing in the source paper ran as follows. The number of nucleated cells in each sample was estimated by amplification of reference gene primers within the assay. To quantify the absolute abundance of each unique TCRbeta CDR3 rearrangement, sequence reads were collapsed and filtered. For each sample, productive Simpson clonality was calculated by taking the square root of Simpson's diversity index across productive rearrangements. The clones in this table, taken by TCRdb from immuneACCESS, are in-frame only. Not every clone is retained; where verified, under half of the shortfall comes from an unresolved V gene, and the cause of the rest is unknown. V and J calls and clone size follow that table, whereas D and trimming were derived from the DNA. Counted in this sample were about 530,000 clones; approximately 88% of them appeared once. Roughly 7.4% of the sample goes to the ten largest clones.

One collaborating source in Seattle enrolled patients during active infection and followed them longitudinally through the course of disease. Each collaborating institution followed its own protocols to collect whole blood in K2EDTA tubes. For TCRbeta analysis, collaborator samples were shipped as frozen whole blood, as isolated PBMCs, or as DNA extracted from either sample type. This chain joins TRBV6-4 to TRBJ2-1, and TRBD1 aligns with 7 junction nucleotides. This TCR was recovered from a woman in her fifties or sixties with COVID-19, enrolled during active disease. The sample consisted of peripheral blood. The base sequence is TGTGCCAGCAGTGACCAATACAGGGGCGATCCGAATGAGCAGTTCTTC. It encodes CASSDQYRGDPNEQFF.